In this sample, the clone carrying this T cell receptor (beta chain) turned up many times. This entry comes from a study of T-cell reconstitution after alpha-beta-depleted transplantation in children. The CDR3 runs 11 residues. Trimming shortened V by 6 bases and J by 6 bases, and 9 bases separated the two germline ends. The germline V gene has CDR1 DFQATT and CDR2 SNEGSKA (reference sequence). The TCRbeta library was prepared with unique molecular identifiers. TCRdb re-called the PCR reads with MiXCR, one entry per CDR3 protein. Among approximately 650,000 distinct CDR3 sequences listed, about 12% were seen once.

The sequence was obtained from a girl aged 2 to 10 with congenital amegakaryocytic thrombocytopenia, due to receive a stem cell transplant. The genes are TRBV20-1 and TRBJ2-1; D might be TRBD2 (5 bases). The sequencing here drew on PBMCs, taken before TCRalphabeta/CD19-depleted stem cell transplant. CDR3 sequence: CSARRSNEQFF. CDR3 bases: TGCAGTGCCCGGAGGTCCAATGAGCAGTTCTTC.